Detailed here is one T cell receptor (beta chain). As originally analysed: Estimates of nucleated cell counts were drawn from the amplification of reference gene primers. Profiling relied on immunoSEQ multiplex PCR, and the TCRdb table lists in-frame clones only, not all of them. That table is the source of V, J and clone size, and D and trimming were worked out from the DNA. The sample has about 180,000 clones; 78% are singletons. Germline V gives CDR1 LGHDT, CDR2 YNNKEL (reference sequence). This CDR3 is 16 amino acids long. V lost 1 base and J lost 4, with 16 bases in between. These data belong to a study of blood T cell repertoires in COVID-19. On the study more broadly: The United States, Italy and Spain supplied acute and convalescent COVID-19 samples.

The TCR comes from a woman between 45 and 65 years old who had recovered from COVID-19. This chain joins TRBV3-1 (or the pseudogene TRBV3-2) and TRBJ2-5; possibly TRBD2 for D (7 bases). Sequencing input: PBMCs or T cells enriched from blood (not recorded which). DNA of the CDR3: TGTGCCAGCAGCCAAGTTTTGGGGGAGGGGGGAGAGACCCAGTACTTC. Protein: CASSQVLGEGGETQYF.